This T cell receptor beta chain was recorded in a study of T-cell memory formation after mild COVID-19. Study-level background: TCR clustering was largely donor specific.

CDR1 is SGHDN, CDR2 FVKESK, per germline. V dropped 0 bases and J dropped 2 bases, with 13 bases sitting between them. This CDR3 spans 16 amino acids. Constant-segment-primed 5'RACE gave TCR alpha and TCR beta cDNA libraries with sample barcodes and UMIs. TCRdb re-called the 5' RACE reads with MiXCR, one entry per CDR3 protein. The sample has 550,000 to 600,000 distinct CDR3 sequences, roughly 17% seen once. Study findings and constraints: Prior to infection, memory already included some responding clones, suggesting cross-reactive memory joined. Contracting CD8+ clones were enriched in EMRA, CD4+ mainly in CM and EM.

On this clonotype itself: Its antigen is not identified.

The TCR originated in an adult woman who had mild COVID-19 (a few samples of this study predate the infection). Cell type and time point are not known. The sequencing input was PBMCs or a T cell subset sorted from them (not recorded which). The chain links TRBV14 to TRBJ2-5, with D possibly matching TRBD1 (5 bases). CDR3 DNA sequence: TGTGCCAGCAGCCAAGATTTCCGGACAATTCAAGAGACCCAGTACTTC. As protein: CASSQDFRTIQETQYF.